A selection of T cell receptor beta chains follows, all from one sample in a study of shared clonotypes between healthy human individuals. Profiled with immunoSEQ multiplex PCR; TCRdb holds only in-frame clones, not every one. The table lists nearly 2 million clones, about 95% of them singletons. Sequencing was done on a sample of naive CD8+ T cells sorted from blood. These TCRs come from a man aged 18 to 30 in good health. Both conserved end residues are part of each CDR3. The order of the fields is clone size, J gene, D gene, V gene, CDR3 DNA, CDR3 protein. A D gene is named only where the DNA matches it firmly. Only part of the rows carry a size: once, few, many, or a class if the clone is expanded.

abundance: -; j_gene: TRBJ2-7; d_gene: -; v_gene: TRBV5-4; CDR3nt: TGTGCCAGCAGCTTGGTCCCCTCCTACGAGCAGTACTTC; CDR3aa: CASSLVPSYEQYF
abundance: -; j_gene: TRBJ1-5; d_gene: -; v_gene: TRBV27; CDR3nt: TGTGCCAGCACGCCCGTCGGCGGGTCAGGCAATCAGCCCCAGCATTTT; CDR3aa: CASTPVGGSGNQPQHF
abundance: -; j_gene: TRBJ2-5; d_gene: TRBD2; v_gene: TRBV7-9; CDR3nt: TGTGCCAGCAGCGACACTAGCGGACAAGAGACCCAGTACTTC; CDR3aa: CASSDTSGQETQYF
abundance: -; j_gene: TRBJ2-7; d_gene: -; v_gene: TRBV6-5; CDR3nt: TGTGCCAGCAGTTACGGGCAGTTCTCCTACGAGCAGTACTTC; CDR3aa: CASSYGQFSYEQYF
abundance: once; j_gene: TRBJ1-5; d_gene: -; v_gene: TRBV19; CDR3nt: TGTGCCAGTAGTATAGATCTAGAAGATCAGCCCCAGCATTTT; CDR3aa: CASSIDLEDQPQHF
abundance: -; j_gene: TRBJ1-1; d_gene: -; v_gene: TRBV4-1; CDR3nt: TGCGCCAGCAGCTCAAACCCGAGGGATACTGAAGCTTTCTTT; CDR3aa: CASSSNPRDTEAFF
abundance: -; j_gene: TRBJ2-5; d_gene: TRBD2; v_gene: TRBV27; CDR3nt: TGTGCCAGCAGTCCCCGGACTAGCGGGAGGGCTATAGAACCCCAGTACTTC; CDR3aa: CASSPRTSGRAIEPQYF
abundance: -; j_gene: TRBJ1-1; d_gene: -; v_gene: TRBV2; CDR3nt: TGTGCCAGCATACCCGAAGGGGGATGGGAGAACACTGAAGCTTTCTTT; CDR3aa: CASIPEGGWENTEAFF
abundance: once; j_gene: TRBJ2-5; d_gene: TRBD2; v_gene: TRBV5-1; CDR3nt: TGCGCCAGCAGCTTGGATCTAGCGGGGGTTACGTCCCAAGAGACCCAGTACTTC; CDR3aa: CASSLDLAGVTSQETQYF
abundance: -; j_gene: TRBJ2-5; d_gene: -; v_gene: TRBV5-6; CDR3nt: TGTGCCAGCAGCTTGGCTGGTGAGGAAGAGACCCAGTACTTC; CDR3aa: CASSLAGEEETQYF
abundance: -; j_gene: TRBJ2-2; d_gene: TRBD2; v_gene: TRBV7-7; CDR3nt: TGTGCTAGCAGCCCAGGGACTAGCGGGACCGGGGAGCTGTTTTTT; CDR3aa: CASSPGTSGTGELFF
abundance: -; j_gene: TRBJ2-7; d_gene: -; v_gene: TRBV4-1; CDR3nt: TGCGCCAGCAGCCCCGGCGGCGACTACGAGCAGTACTTC; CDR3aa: CASSPGGDYEQYF
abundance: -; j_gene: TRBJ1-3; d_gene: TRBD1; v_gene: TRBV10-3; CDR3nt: TGTGCCATCAGTGTGACCGGTCCCGGGACAGGGCCTTCTCCCACCATATATTTT; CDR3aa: CAISVTGPGTGPSPTIYF
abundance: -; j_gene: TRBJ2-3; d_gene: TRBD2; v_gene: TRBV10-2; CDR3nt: TGCGCCAGCAGTGAGTCCCTAGCGGGGGGCACAGATACGCAGTATTTT; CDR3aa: CASSESLAGGTDTQYF
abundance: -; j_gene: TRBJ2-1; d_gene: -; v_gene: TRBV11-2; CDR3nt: TGTGCCAGCAGCTTCAGGGATCACAATGAGCAGTTCTTC; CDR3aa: CASSFRDHNEQFF
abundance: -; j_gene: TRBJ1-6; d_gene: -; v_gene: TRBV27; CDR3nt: TGTGCCAGCAGTTTTGGGGTAACTAACTCACCCCTCCACTTT; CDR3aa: CASSFGVTNSPLHF
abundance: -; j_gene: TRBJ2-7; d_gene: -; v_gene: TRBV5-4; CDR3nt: TGTGCCAGCAGCATCGGGGCCGAGCAGTACTTC; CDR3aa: CASSIGAEQYF
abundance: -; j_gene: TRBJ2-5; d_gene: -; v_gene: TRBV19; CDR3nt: TGTGCCAGTAGTATTGCGGCTATCGGATCGTATTGGGAGCAAGAGACCCAGTACTTC; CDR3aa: CASSIAAIGSYWEQETQYF
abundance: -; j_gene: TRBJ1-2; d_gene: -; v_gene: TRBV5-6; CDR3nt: TGTGCCAGCAGCTCCTTTATAACCTTGACAGATGGCTACACCTTC; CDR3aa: CASSSFITLTDGYTF
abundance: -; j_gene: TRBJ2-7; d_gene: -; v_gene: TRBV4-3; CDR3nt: TGCGCCAGCAGCCAAGCCCAGGGGTACTACGAGCAGTACTTC; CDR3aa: CASSQAQGYYEQYF
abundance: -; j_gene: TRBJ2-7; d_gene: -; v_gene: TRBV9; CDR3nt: TGTGCCAGCAGCGTTTCGGGACAACCAACCTACGAGCAGTACTTC; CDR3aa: CASSVSGQPTYEQYF
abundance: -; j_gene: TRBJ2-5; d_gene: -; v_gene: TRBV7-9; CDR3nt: TGTGCCAGCAGCTCGGACCCAATGGGAAGGGGGGAGACCCAGTACTTC; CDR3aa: CASSSDPMGRGETQYF
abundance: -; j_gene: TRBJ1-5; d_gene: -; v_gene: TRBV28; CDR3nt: TGTGCCAGCAGTTGGTCGGGGACAAATAGCAATCAGCCCCAGCATTTT; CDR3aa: CASSWSGTNSNQPQHF
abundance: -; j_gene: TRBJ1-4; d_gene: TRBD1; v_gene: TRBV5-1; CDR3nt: TGCGCCAGCAGCTTGGAGGGACAGGCCCTTAATGAAAAACTGTTTTTT; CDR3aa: CASSLEGQALNEKLFF
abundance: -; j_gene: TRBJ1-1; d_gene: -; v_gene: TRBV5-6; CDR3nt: TGTGCCAGCAGCTTCGGAGCTAGAACTGAAGCTTTCTTT; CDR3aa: CASSFGARTEAFF
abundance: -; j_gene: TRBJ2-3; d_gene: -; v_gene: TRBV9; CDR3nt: TGTGCCAGCAGCCCTTATCTAGGCACAGATACGCAGTATTTT; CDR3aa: CASSPYLGTDTQYF
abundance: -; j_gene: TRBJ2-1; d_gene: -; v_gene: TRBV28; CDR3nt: TGTGCCAGCAGTGCTGGGGTAGGCTACAATGAGCAGTTCTTC; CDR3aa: CASSAGVGYNEQFF
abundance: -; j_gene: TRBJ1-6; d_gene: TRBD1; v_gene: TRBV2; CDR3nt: TGTGCCAGCAGTGATTGGTTACAGGGGGAAGCACCCCTCCACTTT; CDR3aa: CASSDWLQGEAPLHF
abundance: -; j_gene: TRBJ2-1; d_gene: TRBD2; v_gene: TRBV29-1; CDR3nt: TGCAGCGTTGAGGATATTAGCGGGAGGACTCAATACAATGAGCAGTTCTTC; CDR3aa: CSVEDISGRTQYNEQFF
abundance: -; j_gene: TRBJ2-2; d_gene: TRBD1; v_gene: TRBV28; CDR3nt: TGTGCCAGCAGGGAGCAGGGGGCGAACACCGGGGAGCTGTTTTTT; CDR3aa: CASREQGANTGELFF
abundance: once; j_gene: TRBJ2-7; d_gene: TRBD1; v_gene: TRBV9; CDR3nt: TGTGCCAGCCAGGGGGAAGTGGGTCACGAGCAGTACTTC; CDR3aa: CASQGEVGHEQYF
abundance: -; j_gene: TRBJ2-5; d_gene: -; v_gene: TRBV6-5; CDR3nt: TGTGCCAGCACCAGATTGGGCCAAGAGACCCAGTACTTC; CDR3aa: CASTRLGQETQYF
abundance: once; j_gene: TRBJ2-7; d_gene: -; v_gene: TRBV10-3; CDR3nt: TGTGCCATCAGTGAGGGACGATTCTCCTACGAGCAGTACTTC; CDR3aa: CAISEGRFSYEQYF
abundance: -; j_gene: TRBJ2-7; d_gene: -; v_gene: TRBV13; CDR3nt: TGTGCCAGCAGCTTAATCACAAACTATTACGAGCAGTACTTC; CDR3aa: CASSLITNYYEQYF
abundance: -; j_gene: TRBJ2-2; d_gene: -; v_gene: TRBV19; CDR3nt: TGTGCCAGTAGTCACCGGCCCGAGAACACCGGGGAGCTGTTTTTT; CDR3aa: CASSHRPENTGELFF
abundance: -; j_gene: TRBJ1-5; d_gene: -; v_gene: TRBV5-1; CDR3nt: TGCGCCAGCAGCTTGGGCTTATTCGGGTCAGACCTCAATCGGGATCAGCCCCAGCATTTT; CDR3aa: CASSLGLFGSDLNRDQPQHF
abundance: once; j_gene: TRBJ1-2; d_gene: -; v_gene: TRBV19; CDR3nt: TGTGCCAGCGACGATAACACGAACTATGGCTACACCTTC; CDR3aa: CASDDNTNYGYTF
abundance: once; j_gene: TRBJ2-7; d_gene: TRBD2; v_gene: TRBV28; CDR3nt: TGTGCCAGCAGTCCCACTAGCGGCGAGCAGTACTTC; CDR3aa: CASSPTSGEQYF
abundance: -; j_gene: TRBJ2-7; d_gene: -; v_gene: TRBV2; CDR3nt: TGTGCCAGCAAAGCGGCAGGGACTCGATACGAGCAGTACTTC; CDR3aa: CASKAAGTRYEQYF
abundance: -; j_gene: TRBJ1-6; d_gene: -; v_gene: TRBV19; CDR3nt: TGTGCCAGTAGGCATGCTTCGGGGGGCCTAGGTTCACCCCTCCACTTT; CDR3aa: CASRHASGGLGSPLHF
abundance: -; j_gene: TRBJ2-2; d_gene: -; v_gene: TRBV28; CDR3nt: TGTGCCAGCAGTTTATGGACAGGGGAGGGTACCGGGGAGCTGTTTTTT; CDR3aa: CASSLWTGEGTGELFF
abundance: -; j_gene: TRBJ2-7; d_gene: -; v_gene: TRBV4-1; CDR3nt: TGCGCCAGCAGTTTGCGTAGCTCCTACGAGCAGTACTTC; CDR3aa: CASSLRSSYEQYF
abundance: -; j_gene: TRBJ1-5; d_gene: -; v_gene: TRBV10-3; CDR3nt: TGTGCCATCAGTGAACCGGGCTCCGTTCAGCCCCAGCATTTT; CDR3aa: CAISEPGSVQPQHF
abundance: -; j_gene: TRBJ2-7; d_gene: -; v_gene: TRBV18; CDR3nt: TGTGCCAGCTCAACGGCTGGCGGATCCTACGAGCAGTACTTC; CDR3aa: CASSTAGGSYEQYF
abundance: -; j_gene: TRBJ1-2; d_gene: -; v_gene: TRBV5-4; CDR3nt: TGTGCCAGCAGCCCAACAGGGAGCCCTGCCTATGGCTACACCTTC; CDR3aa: CASSPTGSPAYGYTF
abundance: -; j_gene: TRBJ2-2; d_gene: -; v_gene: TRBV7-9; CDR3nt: TGTGCCAGCAGCGGCGGACAAGTGAACACCGGGGAGCTGTTTTTT; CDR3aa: CASSGGQVNTGELFF
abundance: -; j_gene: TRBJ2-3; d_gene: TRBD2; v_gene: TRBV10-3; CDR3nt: TGTGCCATCAGTGGGGGACTAGAGTTAAGCACAGATACGCAGTATTTT; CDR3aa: CAISGGLELSTDTQYF
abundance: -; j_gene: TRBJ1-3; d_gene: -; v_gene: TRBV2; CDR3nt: TGTGCCAGCACCAAGGATAGCTCTGGAAACACCATATATTTT; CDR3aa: CASTKDSSGNTIYF